Included here is one T cell receptor beta chain sequence, with context. No antigen is known for it. This sample is part of a study of T cells after yellow fever vaccination. Study observations and caveats: Overlap between CD4 and CD8 compartments was detected for a small share of clonotypes. From the bulk population, abundant clonotypes could contaminate and appear within FACS-sorted repertoires.

The CDR3 covers 14 residues. V lost 7 bases and J lost 2, with 15 bases in between. From germline, CDR1 is SEHNR and CDR2 FQNEAQ (reference sequence). One entry per CDR3 protein, called by TCRdb with MiXCR from the 5' RACE reads. Among 350,000 to 450,000 distinct CDR3 sequences listed, about 17% were seen once. V is TRBV7-9 and J is TRBJ2-7; a possible D gene is TRBD2 (5 bases). The material was PBMCs, obtained before the yellow fever booster vaccination. The clonotype comes from a man aged 18 to 35 who received the YFV17D yellow fever vaccine. CDR3 bases: TGTGCCAGCACCCAAACGAGGGAGCCCTACGAGCAGTACTTC. This gives the protein CASTQTREPYEQYF.